This record covers a single T cell receptor (beta chain). What it recognizes is unknown. This may come from a read error, since a much larger clone is one base off. With molecular barcodes, quantitative 5'-RACE was used to make the TCR beta libraries. TCRdb redid the calling of the 5' RACE reads with MiXCR, one entry per CDR3 protein. The sample lists 750,000 to 850,000 distinct CDR3 sequences, 12% occurring once. This CDR3 is built from 13 residues. In germline, CDR1 is SGHTA, CDR2 FQGNSA. This sample is part of a study of CD8 T cells in ankylosing spondylitis. Study results and limitations: A number of the motif variants had already been described in reactive arthritis synovial fluid and blood. Clones linked to disease were reported to show significant enrichment in matched ankylosing spondylitis synovial fluid. The authors found the disease-linked clones to be CD8+ and relatively rare in peripheral blood. A motif of 8 or 9 highly homologous TCR beta variants was seen as apparently characteristic of ankylosing spondylitis blood.

This TCR derives from a male donor with ankylosing spondylitis. The sequenced material came from blood, either unsorted or a sorted T cell fraction (not recorded which). The rearrangement uses TRBV7-2 and TRBJ2-2, with D possibly TRBD2 on 5 matching bases. The CDR3, as DNA: TGTGCCAGCAGCTTAGACCACACCGGGGAGCTGATTTTT. It encodes CASSLDHTGELIF.